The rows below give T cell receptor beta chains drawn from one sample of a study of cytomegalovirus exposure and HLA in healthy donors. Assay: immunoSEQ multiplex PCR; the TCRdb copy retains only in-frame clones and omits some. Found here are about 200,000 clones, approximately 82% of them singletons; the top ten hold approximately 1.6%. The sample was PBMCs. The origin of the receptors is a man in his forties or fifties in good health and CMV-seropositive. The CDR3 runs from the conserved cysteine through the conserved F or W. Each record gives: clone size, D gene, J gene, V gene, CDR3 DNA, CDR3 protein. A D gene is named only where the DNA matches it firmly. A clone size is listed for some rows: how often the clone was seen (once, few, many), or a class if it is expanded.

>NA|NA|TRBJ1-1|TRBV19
TGTGCCAGTAGCCCGGGGTATACTGAAGCTTTCTTT
CASSPGYTEAFF
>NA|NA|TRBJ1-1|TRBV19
TGTGCCAGTACCCCCACAGGGATTCGGGGAGCTTTCTTT
CASTPTGIRGAFF
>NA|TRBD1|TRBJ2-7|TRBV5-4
TGTGCCAGCAGTTCGGACAGGGAGGACGAGCAGTACTTC
CASSSDREDEQYF
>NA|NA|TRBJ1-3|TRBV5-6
TGTGCCAGCAGCTTGGTTACTCAGGGCCGCTCTGGAAACACCATATATTTT
CASSLVTQGRSGNTIYF
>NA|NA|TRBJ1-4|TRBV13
TGTGCCAGCACCAAAGCGCGGCAGCCCAATGAAAAACTGTTTTTT
CASTKARQPNEKLFF
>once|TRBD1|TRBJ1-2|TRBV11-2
TGTGCCAGCAGCCCGCGGACAGGCCGAGGGTACACCTTC
CASSPRTGRGYTF
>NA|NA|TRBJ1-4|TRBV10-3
TGTGCCATCAGTGGAGGGGGATCTAATGAAAAGCTGTTTTTT
CAISGGGSNEKLFF
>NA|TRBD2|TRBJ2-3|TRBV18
TGTGCCAGCTCACCAGGAGCGGGAGTATCAGATACGCAGTATTTT
CASSPGAGVSDTQYF
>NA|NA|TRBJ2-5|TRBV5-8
TGTGCCAGCAGCGACGGACAGCAAGAGACCCAGTACTTC
CASSDGQQETQYF
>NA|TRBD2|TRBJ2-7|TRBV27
TGTGCCAGCAGTACGGGACTAGCGGGAAGCGAGCAGTACTTC
CASSTGLAGSEQYF
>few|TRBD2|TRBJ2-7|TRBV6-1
TGTGCCAGCAGTGAAGAAGGGACTAGCGTAAACGAGCAGTACTTC
CASSEEGTSVNEQYF
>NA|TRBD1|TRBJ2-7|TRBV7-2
TGTGCCAGCAGTGGGGACAGAATAAGACACACCTACGAGCAGTACTTC
CASSGDRIRHTYEQYF
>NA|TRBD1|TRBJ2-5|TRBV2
TGTGCCAGCAGTGCTCCCGGGACAGGGAAAGAGACCCAGTACTTC
CASSAPGTGKETQYF
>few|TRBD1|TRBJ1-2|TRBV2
TGTGCCAGCAGAGACAGGGGGCCGGGCTACACCTTC
CASRDRGPGYTF
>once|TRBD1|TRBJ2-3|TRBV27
TGTGCCAGCAGCCCGACAGGGATAGGTCCAATTAGAGATACGCAGTATTTT
CASSPTGIGPIRDTQYF
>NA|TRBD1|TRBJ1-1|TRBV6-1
TGTGCCAGCAGGAGAGACAGGGCCACTGAAGCTTTCTTT
CASRRDRATEAFF
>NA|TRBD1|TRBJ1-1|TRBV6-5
TGTGCCAGCAAAACGGGACAGGGCGGCACTGAAGCTTTCTTT
CASKTGQGGTEAFF
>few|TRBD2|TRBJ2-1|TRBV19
TGTGCCAGTAGTATTCAGCGGGGGTACAATGAGCAGTTCTTC
CASSIQRGYNEQFF
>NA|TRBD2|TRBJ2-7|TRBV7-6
TGTGCCAGCAGCAAAGGACTAGCGGGAGTAGGTTCCGAGCAGTACTTC
CASSKGLAGVGSEQYF
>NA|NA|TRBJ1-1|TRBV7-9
TGTGCCAGCAGCTTCGTAGATGAAGCTTTCTTT
CASSFVDEAFF
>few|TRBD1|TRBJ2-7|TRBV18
TGTGCCAGCTCAGGCCGGACAGGCAACCCCTACGAGCAGTACTTC
CASSGRTGNPYEQYF
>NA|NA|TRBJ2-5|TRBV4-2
TGTGCCAGCAGCCTAAACTACTCACCAGAAGAGACCCAGTACTTC
CASSLNYSPEETQYF
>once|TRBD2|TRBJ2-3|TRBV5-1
TGCGCCAGCAGCACGGGACTAGCGGGGGCGGATACGCAGTATTTT
CASSTGLAGADTQYF
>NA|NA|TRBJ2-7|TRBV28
TGTGCCAGCAGTCCACATCGGGCAGGGGGGTCCTACGAGCAGTACTTC
CASSPHRAGGSYEQYF
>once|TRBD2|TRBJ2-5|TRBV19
TGTGCCAGTAGTATATCTAGCGGGAGACAAGAGACCCAGTACTTC
CASSISSGRQETQYF
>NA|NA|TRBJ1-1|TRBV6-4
TGTGCCAGCAGCAAACTCGGACACGAGAGCCAAGCTTTCTTT
CASSKLGHESQAFF
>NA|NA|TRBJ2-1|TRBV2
TGTGCCAGCAGCTCCTCCTCCTACAATGAGCAGTTCTTC
CASSSSSYNEQFF
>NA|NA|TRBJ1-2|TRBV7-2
TGTGCCAGCAGCTTCAGACCGGAGGATGGCTACACCTTC
CASSFRPEDGYTF
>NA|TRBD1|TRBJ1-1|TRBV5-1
TGCGCCAGCAGCTTGGACAGGGGTCCCTTGAACACTGAAGCTTTCTTT
CASSLDRGPLNTEAFF
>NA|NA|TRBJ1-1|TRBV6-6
TGTGCCAGCAGCTCGACGGGTTCGAACACTGAAGCTTTCTTT
CASSSTGSNTEAFF
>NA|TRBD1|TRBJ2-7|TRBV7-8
TGTGCCAGCAGCCTCGGACAGGGCAGTTCCTCCTACGAGCAGTACTTC
CASSLGQGSSSYEQYF
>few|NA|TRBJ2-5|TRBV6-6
TGTGCCAGCAGTTACTCATCCCGGGACATAGCGGAGACCCAGTACTTC
CASSYSSRDIAETQYF